The TCR beta chain described here comes from a study of cytomegalovirus exposure and HLA in healthy donors. With 7 bases removed from V and 1 base from J, the gap between germline ends came to 15 bases. Germline loops: CDR1 MNHNY, CDR2 SVGAGI (reference sequence). The CDR3 spans 15 residues. The PCR had 60 Vbeta and 13 Jbeta primers. Sequencing used immunoSEQ multiplex PCR; TCRdb keeps in-frame clones, though not all of them. The data show some 150,000 clones, with roughly three quarters seen just once and roughly 9.7% held by the top ten. Input material: PBMCs. The receptor comes from a man aged 18-30 years in good health and CMV-seropositive. The rearrangement links TRBV6-6 to TRBJ2-3; D is possibly TRBD2 (6 bases). CDR3 loop: CASTFRASGTDTQYF. The CDR3 DNA sequence: TGTGCCAGCACCTTCCGGGCTAGCGGCACAGATACGCAGTATTTT.